The 10 T cell receptor beta chains reported below all come from one sample, sequenced in a study of blood T cell repertoires in COVID-19. The method was immunoSEQ multiplex PCR; TCRdb's version includes in-frame clones alone and lacks a portion of them. The sample carries approximately 220,000 clones, around 90% recorded once. Material for sequencing was PBMCs or T cells enriched from blood (not recorded which). The receptors originated from a woman aged 30 to 39 with acute COVID-19.

The chain recombines TRBV6-5 with TRBJ1-2; 10 nucleotides agree with TRBD1. The CDR3 sequence is 13 residues long. J was trimmed by 4 bases and V by 8 bases; bases with no gene match: 4. The germline V gene has CDR1 MNHEY and CDR2 SVGAGI. For the CDR3, the DNA is TGTGCCAGCGGGGACAGGGGCCTCTATGGCTACACCTTC. It codes for CASGDRGLYGYTF.

This clone was seen a handful of times. The chain couples TRBV12-3 or TRBV12-4 to TRBJ1-3; 8 positions agree with TRBD1. Trimming cost V 6 bases and J 9 bases; bases outside gene matches: 4. This CDR3 is built from 12 residues. DNA for the CDR3: TGTGCCAGCAGCATTGGACAGGGCACCATATATTTT. Translation: CASSIGQGTIYF.

This clone has just one count. J is TRBJ2-1 and V is TRBV5-1, with D maybe TRBD1 (6 bases). Germline values: CDR1 SGHRS, CDR2 YFSETQ. The V end was cut by 3 bases, the J end by 5 bases, with 18 bases between. The CDR3 consists of 16 residues. This CDR3 is CASSSYPGHTNNEQFF. In nucleotides, the CDR3 is TGCGCCAGCAGCTCCTACCCGGGACACACCAACAATGAGCAGTTCTTC.

J is TRBJ1-1 and V is TRBV3-1 (or the pseudogene TRBV3-2); possible D gene TRBD1, 5 bases. V was trimmed by 4 bases and J by 1 base, leaving 10 bases between them. The CDR3 has 14 residues. Germline CDR1 reads LGHDT; CDR2 reads YNNKEL (reference sequence). The CDR3 sequence: CASSRLDRNTEAFF. CDR3 sequence (DNA): TGTGCCAGCAGCCGCCTCGACAGGAACACTGAAGCTTTCTTT.

This clone has only a few counts. The V gene is TRBV10-3, the J gene TRBJ2-7; TRBD1 is a possible D gene (5 bases). The germline V gene has CDR1 ENHRY and CDR2 SYGVKD. V dropped 6 bases and J dropped 6 bases, with 9 bases sitting between them. The CDR3 runs to 11 residues. The CDR3 bases are TGTGCCATCAGGGCAGGGCTCGAGCAGTACTTC. Protein product: CAIRAGLEQYF.

The rearrangement joins TRBV10-3 to TRBJ1-3; D may be TRBD1 (5 bases). There are 15 residues in the CDR3. Germline CDR1 ENHRY, CDR2 SYGVKD. The ends were cut back, 8 bases at V and 0 bases at J, with 14 bases in the middle. The CDR3 here is CAIGNLGGSGNTIYF. CDR3 in DNA: TGTGCCATCGGGAACTTGGGGGGCTCTGGAAACACCATATATTTT.

The chain joins TRBV5-1 to TRBJ1-5; D might be TRBD1 (5 bases). Germline V lookup: CDR1 SGHRS, CDR2 YFSETQ. The CDR3 runs 15 residues. Trimming cost V 5 bases and J 0 bases, with 12 bases left between them. The CDR3 here is CASRSGLNSNQPQHF. The CDR3 DNA reads TGCGCCAGCAGATCAGGGTTAAATAGCAATCAGCCCCAGCATTTT.

The J gene is TRBJ2-7, the V gene TRBV27; D might be TRBD1 (5 bases). With 3 bases removed from V and 4 bases from J, the gap between germline ends came to 13 bases. Germline assignment: CDR1 MNHEY and CDR2 SMNVEV (reference sequence). CDR3 size: 14 residues. CDR3 in DNA: TGTGCCAGCAGTTTGTCCAGGGCCACTTACGAGCAGTACTTC. Its protein product is CASSLSRATYEQYF.

This clone was seen ten or more times. V gene TRBV7-8 combines with J gene TRBJ1-1; tentatively, D is TRBD1 (5 bases). The ends were cut back, 2 bases at V and 1 base at J, with 5 bases in the middle. Germline-derived CDR1 and CDR2 are SGHVS and FQNEAQ. CDR3 length: 13 residues. CDR3 in DNA: TGTGCCAGCAGCTTACAGGGGAACACTGAAGCTTTCTTT. It is translated as CASSLQGNTEAFF.

This clone has a single count. This chain joins TRBV7-2 and TRBJ1-1; 8 bases agree with TRBD1. In germline, CDR1 is SGHTA, CDR2 FQGNSA. CDR3 length: 15 amino acids. V was clipped by 6 bases and J by 1 base; unmatched bases: 7. The DNA for the CDR3 is TGTGCCAGCAGATACATAGGACAGGGGAACACTGAAGCTTTCTTT. Protein sequence: CASRYIGQGNTEAFF.